Reported below is one T cell receptor beta chain. The junction and the germline gene differ at one end; a read error may be behind it. TCRdb independently ran MiXCR on the 5' RACE reads; one entry per CDR3 protein. The sample holds roughly 220,000 distinct CDR3 sequences, about 6.7% seen once. This entry belongs to a study of identical twins. Germline values: CDR1 SGHDT, CDR2 YYEEEE. CDR3 length: 14 amino acids. Each donor (without exception) was a healthy Caucasian. This same sample was also taken into another study, of T cells expressing NK-cell markers.

The clonotype was recovered from a woman aged 18-35 years in good health. V usage is TRBV5-6 and J usage is TRBJ2-2, with D possibly matching TRBD2 (5 bases). The sample taken for sequencing was CD8+ T cells sorted from blood. The CDR3 bases are TGTGCCAGGAGCCCCGGACTCCTCACCGGGGAGCTGCTTTTT. Translating gives CARSPGLLTGELLF.